These 4 T cell receptor beta chains originate from one sample sequenced in a study of naive and memory T cell subsets. Study-level findings and limits: Possibly reflecting memory cells re-expressing CD45RA, a few larger clonotypes occurred in naive repertoires, especially CD8.

An equimolar mix of two oligonucleotides served as the beta constant-region primer for TRBC1 and TRBC2. Four rounds of PCR amplified the ligated cDNA using nested alpha and beta constant-region primers plus SP2. TCRdb ran MiXCR on the UMI-ligation and nested PCR reads and lists one entry per CDR3 protein. The sample has over 80,000 distinct CDR3 sequences, about 11% seen once. Their antigens are not known. The material sequenced was naive CD4+ T cells from blood. The source of these receptors is a human donor in good health.

This clonotype was counted a few times. V is TRBV20-1 and J is TRBJ2-6; either TRBD1 or TRBD2 may fit D (7 bases each). This CDR3 is 16 amino acids long. The germline gives CDR1 DFQATT, CDR2 SNEGSKA (reference sequence). V lost 6 bases and J 4 bases, leaving 19 bases between the germline ends. In nucleotides, the CDR3 is TGCAGTGCCAAGGAGGGAGGGGGCACCGGGGCCAACGTCCTGACTTTC. Translation: CSAKEGGGTGANVLTF.

This clonotype was seen more than once but under ten times. This sequence joins TRBV6-2 or TRBV6-3 and TRBJ2-1; D is undetermined. Germline V CDR1 and CDR2: MNHEY, SVGEGT. The germline V and J ends were trimmed by 6 bases and 2 bases, with 14 bases remaining between them. The CDR3 runs to 15 residues. DNA of the CDR3: TGTGCCAGCAGCCCCAAGCTAGGGCCCTACAATGAGCAGTTCTTC. Translation: CASSPKLGPYNEQFF.

V is TRBV12-3 or TRBV12-4 and J is TRBJ1-5; no firm D call. Trimming cost V 6 bases and J 0 bases, with 12 bases left between them. The CDR3 totals 15 residues. CDR3 residues: CASSMTQYSNQPQHF. The CDR3 DNA is TGTGCCAGCAGCATGACACAGTATAGCAATCAGCCCCAGCATTTT.

The genes are TRBV7-2 and TRBJ2-7; no clear D. The CDR3 runs to 14 residues. Trimming cost V 2 bases and J 2 bases, with 10 bases left between them. Germline V gives CDR1 SGHTA, CDR2 FQGNSA. The CDR3 DNA sequence: TGTGCCAGCAGCTTAATCTTGGTTACCTACGAGCAGTACTTC. Protein: CASSLILVTYEQYF.